The present T cell receptor beta chain was sequenced within a study of human T cells and chemical hapten exposure. Time point reported: healthy volunteer bleed at 2 weeks. Sequencing started from total RNA isolated from unfractionated whole blood. In TCRdb, the RACE reads were re-called with MiXCR into one record per CDR3 protein. The sample contains over 100,000 distinct CDR3 sequences, 9% to 10% of which appear only once. V was pared by 3 bases and J by 4 bases, with 5 bases between. CDR3 length: 11 residues. Per the germline V gene, CDR1 is DFQATT and CDR2 is SNEGSKA (reference sequence). This clonotype has only a few counts.

Sequenced: whole blood. The chain uses TRBV20-1 and TRBJ2-3; D gene unclear. This TCR derives from a male donor in good health. Some clones in this sample may be carry-over from other donors' samples. The CDR3 DNA follows: TGCAGTGCTAGTGGGGCAGATACGCAGTATTTT. Amino acids: CSASGADTQYF.